The entry below describes one T cell receptor beta chain. This entry belongs to a study of blood T cell repertoires in COVID-19. Study-wide background: Sample material is recorded as cDNA or gDNA derived from T cells, B-cell-depleted T cells, or PBMCs.

The method was immunoSEQ multiplex PCR; TCRdb's version includes in-frame clones alone and lacks a portion of them. The sample consists of around 250,000 clones, 80% to 85% of them appearing once. The CDR3 loop spans 16 amino acids. CDR1 and CDR2 (germline): SGDLS, YYNGEE. V lost 0 bases to trimming and J lost 2 bases; unmatched junction nucleotides: 4. Participants, about 18 to 90 years old, spanned 25 or so US areas. This sequence was found in a man aged 50-60 years who had recovered from COVID-19. V gene TRBV9 combines with J gene TRBJ2-2; 7 bases are shared with TRBD2. Sequenced input: PBMCs or T cells enriched from blood (not recorded which). Here the CDR3 DNA reads TGTGCCAGCAGCGTAGCGGGGGGTCCAAACACCGGGGAGCTGTTTTTT. Amino acids: CASSVAGGPNTGELFF.